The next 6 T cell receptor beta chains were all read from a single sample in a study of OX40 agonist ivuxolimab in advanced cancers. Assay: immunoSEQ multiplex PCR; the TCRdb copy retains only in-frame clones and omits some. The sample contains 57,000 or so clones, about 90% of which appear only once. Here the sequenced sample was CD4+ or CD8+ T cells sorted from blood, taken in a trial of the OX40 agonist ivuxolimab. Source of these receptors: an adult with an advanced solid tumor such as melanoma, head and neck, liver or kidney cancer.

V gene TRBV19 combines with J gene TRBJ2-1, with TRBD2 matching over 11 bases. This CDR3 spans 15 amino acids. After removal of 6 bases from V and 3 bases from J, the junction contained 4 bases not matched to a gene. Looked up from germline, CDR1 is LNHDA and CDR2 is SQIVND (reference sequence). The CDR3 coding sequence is TGTGCCAGTAGCCGACTAGCGGGAATCTACAATGAGCAGTTCTTC. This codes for CASSRLAGIYNEQFF.

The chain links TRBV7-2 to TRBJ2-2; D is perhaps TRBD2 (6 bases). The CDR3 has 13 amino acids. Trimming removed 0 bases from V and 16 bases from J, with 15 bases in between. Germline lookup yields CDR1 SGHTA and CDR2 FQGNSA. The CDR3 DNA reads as TGTGCCAGCAGCTTAGCCACCGGGAGCTCTTGGTTTTTT. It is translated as CASSLATGSSWFF.

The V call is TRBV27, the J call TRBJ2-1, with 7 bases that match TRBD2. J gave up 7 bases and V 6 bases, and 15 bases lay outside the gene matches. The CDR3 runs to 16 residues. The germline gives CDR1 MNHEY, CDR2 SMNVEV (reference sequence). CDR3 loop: CASSLSRGGSRNEQFF. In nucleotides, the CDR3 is TGTGCCAGCAGCCTGTCGAGGGGCGGGAGTCGTAATGAGCAGTTCTTC.

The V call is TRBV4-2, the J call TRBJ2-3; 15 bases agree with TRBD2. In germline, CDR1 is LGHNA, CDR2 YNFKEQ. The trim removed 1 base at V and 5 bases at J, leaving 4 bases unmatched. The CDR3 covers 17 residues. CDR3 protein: CASSQGTSGRAQDTQYF. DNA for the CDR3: TGTGCCAGCAGCCAAGGGACTAGCGGGAGGGCCCAAGATACGCAGTATTTT.

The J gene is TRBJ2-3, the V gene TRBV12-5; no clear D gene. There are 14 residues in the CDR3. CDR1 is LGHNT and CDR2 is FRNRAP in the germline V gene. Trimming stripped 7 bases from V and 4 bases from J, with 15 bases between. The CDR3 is CASADAPFADTQYF. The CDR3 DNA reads TGTGCTAGTGCCGACGCACCCTTCGCAGATACGCAGTATTTT.

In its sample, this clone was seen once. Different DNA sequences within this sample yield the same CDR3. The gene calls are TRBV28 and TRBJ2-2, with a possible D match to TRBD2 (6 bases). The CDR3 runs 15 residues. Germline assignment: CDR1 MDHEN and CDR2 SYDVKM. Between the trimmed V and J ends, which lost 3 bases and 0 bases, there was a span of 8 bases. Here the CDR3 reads CASSFGGANTGELFF. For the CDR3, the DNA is TGTGCCAGCAGTTTCGGCGGGGCGAACACCGGGGAGCTGTTTTTT.